The clone carrying this T cell receptor (beta chain) occurred many times. Its matching antigen is unknown. Researchers tagged individual cDNA molecules with unique molecular identifiers. TCRdb re-called the 5' RACE reads through MiXCR, storing one row per CDR3 protein. The sample has roughly 24,000 distinct CDR3 sequences; 3% to 4% are singletons. V was pared by 10 bases and J by 5 bases, with 9 bases of the junction left unmatched. CDR1 is WNHNN, CDR2 SYGVQD, per germline (reference sequence). The CDR3 has 13 amino acids. The entry originates in a study of early T cells in non-severe SARS-CoV-2 infection. Overall study: Chains were unpaired, as sequencing was done on bulk RNA from unsorted whole blood. Whole-study findings and limits: Private and CD4 specificities were missed by VDJdb matching, skewed to anti-spike CD8.

What was sequenced was whole blood. The gene calls are TRBV10-1 and TRBJ2-3; 7 nucleotides line up with TRBD1. The TCR was taken from an adult who was a healthcare worker with PCR-confirmed SARS-CoV-2 infection or an uninfected control (not recorded which). The CDR3 sequence is CATSGTAQDTQYF. In DNA form, the CDR3 reads TGCGCCACGTCCGGGACAGCGCAAGATACGCAGTATTTT.